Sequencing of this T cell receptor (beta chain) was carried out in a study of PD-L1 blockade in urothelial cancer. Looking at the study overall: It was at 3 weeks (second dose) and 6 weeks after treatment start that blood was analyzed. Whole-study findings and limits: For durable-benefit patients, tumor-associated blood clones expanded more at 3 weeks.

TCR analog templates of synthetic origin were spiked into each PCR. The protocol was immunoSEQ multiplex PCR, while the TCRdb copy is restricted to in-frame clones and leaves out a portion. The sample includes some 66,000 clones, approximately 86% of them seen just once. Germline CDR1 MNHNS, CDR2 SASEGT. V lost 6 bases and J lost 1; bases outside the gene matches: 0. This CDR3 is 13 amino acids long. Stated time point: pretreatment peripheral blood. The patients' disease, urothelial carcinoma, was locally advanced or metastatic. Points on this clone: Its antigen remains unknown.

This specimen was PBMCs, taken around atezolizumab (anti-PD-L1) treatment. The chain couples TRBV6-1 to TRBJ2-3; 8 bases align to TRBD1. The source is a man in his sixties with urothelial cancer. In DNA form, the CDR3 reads TGTGCCAGCAGGGGACAGGGCACAGATACGCAGTATTTT. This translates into CASRGQGTDTQYF.